This is a list of T cell receptor beta chains from one sample in a study of T cell responses to AZD1222 COVID-19 vaccine. Only in-frame clones appear in the TCRdb table, and some are missing; sequencing was by immunoSEQ multiplex PCR. Among some 130,000 clones listed, about 92% were seen once. Sequencing used peripheral blood, obtained on day 0 of AZD1222 vaccination. These receptors were collected from an adult in good health. Both conserved end residues are trimmed from each CDR3. Size is omitted from some rows. Given values are once, few, many or a class for expanded clones.

v_call: TRBV6-2/TRBV6-3
j_call: TRBJ2-3
clone_size: NA
cdr3_aa: ASSYGRNTQY

v_call: TRBV14
j_call: TRBJ1-5
clone_size: NA
cdr3_aa: ASSPGGANDQPQH

v_call: TRBV5-1
j_call: TRBJ1-1
clone_size: NA
cdr3_aa: ASSTRTGSNTEAF

v_call: TRBV5-1
j_call: TRBJ1-2
clone_size: NA
cdr3_aa: ASSSGTTGFYGYT

v_call: TRBV20-1
j_call: TRBJ1-2
clone_size: NA
cdr3_aa: SATGVYGYT

v_call: TRBV7-9
j_call: TRBJ2-1
clone_size: NA
cdr3_aa: ASSLGPVWEQF

v_call: TRBV30
j_call: TRBJ1-1
clone_size: once
cdr3_aa: AWNDKNTEAF

v_call: TRBV10-3
j_call: TRBJ2-1
clone_size: NA
cdr3_aa: AISETSGRANEQF

v_call: TRBV27
j_call: TRBJ1-3
clone_size: NA
cdr3_aa: ASRSSSGNTIY

v_call: TRBV7-8
j_call: TRBJ1-1
clone_size: NA
cdr3_aa: ASSSLAPEAF

v_call: TRBV30
j_call: TRBJ2-1
clone_size: NA
cdr3_aa: AWSPWAGVTGYNEQF

v_call: TRBV7-2
j_call: TRBJ1-5
clone_size: NA
cdr3_aa: ASSREVGQPQH

v_call: TRBV7-9
j_call: TRBJ2-7
clone_size: NA
cdr3_aa: ASSLEVEIVYEQY

v_call: TRBV4-1
j_call: TRBJ1-2
clone_size: NA
cdr3_aa: ASSQVSQGLGGYT

v_call: TRBV4-1
j_call: TRBJ1-4
clone_size: few
cdr3_aa: ASQKSPARGQGGEKLF

v_call: TRBV4-1
j_call: TRBJ2-3
clone_size: NA
cdr3_aa: ASRTRLAGVDTQY

v_call: TRBV6-6
j_call: TRBJ2-5
clone_size: NA
cdr3_aa: ASSPPGQETQY

v_call: TRBV11-2
j_call: TRBJ2-7
clone_size: NA
cdr3_aa: ASSLGVGTGYEQY

v_call: TRBV6-2/TRBV6-3
j_call: TRBJ2-3
clone_size: NA
cdr3_aa: ASSYPDSTDTQY

v_call: TRBV2
j_call: TRBJ2-2
clone_size: NA
cdr3_aa: ASVRLAGGGGELF

v_call: TRBV23-1
j_call: TRBJ1-1
clone_size: NA
cdr3_aa: ASSQRSHPGQGYTEAF

v_call: TRBV4-1
j_call: TRBJ1-5
clone_size: NA
cdr3_aa: ASSQGSVNSNQPQH

v_call: TRBV7-9
j_call: TRBJ1-1
clone_size: NA
cdr3_aa: ASSSGQLTEAF